This TCR beta chain was found in a study of T-cell reconstitution after alpha-beta-depleted transplantation in children. A library of TCRbeta sequences, prepared with unique molecular identifiers, was generated. In TCRdb, the PCR reads were re-called with MiXCR into one record per CDR3 protein. The repertoire holds approximately 630,000 distinct CDR3 sequences, around 13% seen once, with roughly 0.77% in the top ten. This clonotype was counted many times. What it recognizes is unknown. The CDR3 is made up of 13 amino acids. V lost 6 bases and J 7 bases, leaving 15 bases between the germline ends. In germline, CDR1 is DFQATT, CDR2 SNEGSKA (reference sequence). Findings of the study overall: At one year after transplant, newly produced T cells mostly accounted for T-cell counts and diversity. About two months after transplant, alpha-beta T cells reportedly came from several hundred expanded graft clones. Day-60 TCRbeta diversity that was high in some patients was derived from surviving recipient T cells and thymic progenitors.

This TCR was sampled from a girl aged 2 to 10 with congenital amegakaryocytic thrombocytopenia, due to receive a stem cell transplant. The specimen was PBMCs, collected before TCRalphabeta/CD19-depleted stem cell transplant. The chain recombines TRBV20-1 with TRBJ2-2; the D is unclear. For the CDR3, the DNA is TGCAGTGCGCTCGACAAGAGGCGCGGGGAGCTGTTTTTT. Translation: CSALDKRRGELFF.